This section outlines one TCR beta chain sequence together with its context. What it binds is not known. Trimming took 7 bases from V and 4 from J; bases not matched to a gene: 11. The germline CDR1 and CDR2 sequences are SEHNR and FQNEAQ (reference sequence). This CDR3 is 16 amino acids long. The entry originates in a study of cytomegalovirus exposure and HLA in healthy donors. Findings and limits, study-wide: An analysis that came later showed most CMV-associated TCR beta chains appearing HLA-restricted. Across donors, most TCRs were seen rarely, yet some public ones were widespread.

This PCR relied on a set of 60 Vbeta primers and 13 Jbeta primers. The repertoire was sequenced with immunoSEQ multiplex PCR; TCRdb's copy has only in-frame clones and lacks some. This sample's clone table lists roughly 39,000 clones. Material: PBMCs. The rearrangement uses TRBV7-9 and TRBJ2-1; 9 bases are shared with TRBD2. The receptor comes from a man aged 25 to 40 in good health and CMV-seronegative. The CDR3 DNA follows: TGTGCCAGCACCCAGATAGCGGGAGTAGGATACAATGAGCAGTTCTTC. Translated, it gives CASTQIAGVGYNEQFF.